This TCR beta chain stems from a study of long-term antiretroviral therapy in people with HIV. Overall study: The earliest specimens came about a decade ahead of the 2015 immediate-ART recommendation.

This clone turned up a few times. Antigen specificity is unknown. From germline, CDR1 is SNHLY and CDR2 FYNNEI. The length of the CDR3 is 13 residues. Trimming removed 3 bases from V and 4 bases from J, with 9 bases in between. Researchers report immunoSEQ v3.0 was run at survey level. The protocol was immunoSEQ multiplex PCR, while the TCRdb copy is restricted to in-frame clones and leaves out a portion. The data hold 23,000 or so clones, with approximately 82% observed a single time. General study findings and limits: Every time point showed a repertoire led by clones expanded before ART.

Two or more post-ART PBMC samples, plus at least one pre-ART sample, were available for each donor. This receptor was taken from a woman under 40 with HIV. J is TRBJ1-2 and V is TRBV2, with D unclear. Material: unsorted PBMCs, obtained 0.2 years after starting antiretroviral therapy. The CDR3, as DNA: TGTGCCAGCAGTGATGGAAAGATCTATGGCTACACCTTC. Protein product: CASSDGKIYGYTF.